The source of this TCR beta chain is a study of T-cell memory formation after mild COVID-19. A single record per CDR3 protein comes from TCRdb applying MiXCR to the 5' RACE reads. This table holds 270,000 or so distinct CDR3 sequences, approximately 19% found once. The V gene lost 4 bases and the J gene lost 2 bases, with 16 bases spanning the gap. CDR3 size: 15 residues. Germline V gene data show CDR1 as DFQATT and CDR2 as SNEGSKA (reference sequence). In its sample, this clonotype was seen a few times. The rearrangement links TRBV20-1 to TRBJ2-3; TRBD1 or TRBD2 may be the D gene (5 bases each). Source material: PBMCs or a T cell subset sorted from them (not recorded which). This clonotype originated in a man between 18 and 35 years old who had mild COVID-19 (a few samples of this study predate the infection). Cell type and time point are not known. CDR3 sequence (DNA): TGCAGTGCTATGGGACGCATCACCAACACAGATACGCAGTATTTT. This translates into CSAMGRITNTDTQYF.